A single sample gave rise to the 27 T cell receptor beta chains below, sequenced in a study of cytomegalovirus exposure and HLA in healthy donors. A multiplex PCR was run with 60 Vbeta primers and 13 Jbeta primers. The assay was immunoSEQ multiplex PCR, and TCRdb's table has in-frame clones only and misses some. The data hold about 60,000 clones, with roughly 70% observed a single time. The sequencing sample was made of PBMCs. These receptor sequences come from a woman in her sixties or seventies in good health and CMV-seropositive.

This clone was picked up a small number of times. The V and J genes are TRBV6-5 and TRBJ1-2, with D unresolved. The germline V gene has CDR1 MNHEY and CDR2 SVGAGI. The CDR3 length is 14 residues. V was cut by 6 bases and J by 6 bases, with 17 bases left in between. The CDR3 DNA reads as TGTGCCAGCAGCCCCCGAGGTCAGAGGGATGGCTACACCTTC. Amino acids: CASSPRGQRDGYTF.

The chain recombines TRBV30 with TRBJ1-2; TRBD1 might be the D (6 bases). This CDR3 spans 12 amino acids. The germline V and J ends were trimmed by 4 bases and 5 bases, with 11 bases remaining between them. The germline CDR1 and CDR2 sequences are GTSNPN and SVGIG (reference sequence). CDR3 in DNA: TGTGCCTGGACAGGGGATGGATATGGCTACACCTTC. Translating gives CAWTGDGYGYTF.

The chain is built from TRBV2 and TRBJ1-2, with TRBD1 identical over 8 bases. The length of the CDR3 is 15 residues. Unmatched junction bases numbered 18, after V lost 10 bases and J lost 8 bases. Germline values: CDR1 SNHLY, CDR2 FYNNEI. CDR3 loop: CATRGDRPEDWGYTF. In DNA form, the CDR3 reads TGTGCCACCCGAGGGGACAGGCCCGAGGACTGGGGCTACACCTTC. The full variable domain, rest sourced from reference TRBV2 and TRBJ1-2, is EPEVTQTPSHQVTQMGQEVILRCVPISNHLYFYWYRQILGQKVEFLVSFYNNEISEKSEIFDDQFSVERPDGSNFTLKIRSTKLEDSAMYFCATRGDRPEDWGYTFGSGTRLTVV.

The rearrangement joins TRBV9 to TRBJ2-7; 11 bases line up with TRBD2. CDR1 SGDLS and CDR2 YYNGEE come from the germline V gene. CDR3 length: 16 amino acids. J was trimmed by 2 bases and V by 0 bases; bases with no gene match: 4. CDR3 sequence (DNA): TGTGCCAGCAGCGTAGAGGGGACTAGCGGTCCCTACGAGCAGTACTTC. This translates into CASSVEGTSGPYEQYF.

The chain is built from TRBV9 and TRBJ2-1, with D perhaps matching TRBD2 (6 bases). Germline V CDR1 and CDR2: SGDLS, YYNGEE. Between the trimmed V and J ends, which lost 4 bases and 9 bases, there was a span of 23 bases. CDR3 length: 16 amino acids. CDR3 residues: CASSPHPGGDGSEQFF. In nucleotides, the CDR3 is TGTGCCAGCAGCCCCCACCCTGGCGGGGATGGCAGTGAGCAGTTCTTC.

The count of this clone is one. The junction shows a germline mismatch at one end, possibly a read error. This chain joins TRBV6-1 and TRBJ1-3; 9 bases are shared with TRBD1. The germline V gene encodes CDR1 MNHNS and CDR2 SASEGT. The CDR3 covers 13 residues. The CDR3 DNA follows: TGTGCCAGCAGGGGACAGGGAGGAAACGCCATATATTTT. Amino acid sequence: CASRGQGGNAIYF.

The rearrangement joins TRBV19 to TRBJ1-2; a weak D match, TRBD1 (6 bases). CDR3 size: 18 residues. Germline CDR1 reads LNHDA; CDR2 reads SQIVND (reference sequence). V was cut by 6 bases and J by 1 base, with 24 bases left in between. This chain's CDR3 is CASSQARPSGELNYGYTF. The CDR3 DNA follows: TGTGCCAGTAGCCAAGCTCGACCCTCAGGGGAACTTAACTATGGCTACACCTTC. The full variable domain, with the rest looked up from reference TRBV19 and TRBJ1-2, is DGGITQSPKYLFRKEGQNVTLSCEQNLNHDAMYWYRQDPGQGLRLIYYSQIVNDFQKGDIAEGYSVSREKKESFPLTVTSAQKNPTAFYLCASSQARPSGELNYGYTFGSGTRLTVV.

This clone has just a few counts. The chain carries TRBV2 and TRBJ2-5; the match to TRBD2 covers 8 bases. This CDR3 contains 16 residues. V shed 2 bases and J 4 bases; nucleotides not matched to a gene: 9. Germline V gene lookup returns CDR1 SNHLY and CDR2 FYNNEI. CDR3 sequence (DNA): TGTGCCAGCAGTGAATACCCAGCGGGGGTTGGAGAGACCCAGTACTTC. It is translated as CASSEYPAGVGETQYF. Full variable domain (outside the CDR3, taken from reference TRBV2 and TRBJ2-5): EPEVTQTPSHQVTQMGQEVILRCVPISNHLYFYWYRQILGQKVEFLVSFYNNEISEKSEIFDDQFSVERPDGSNFTLKIRSTKLEDSAMYFCASSEYPAGVGETQYFGPGTRLLVL.

The chain is built from TRBV7-2 and TRBJ1-5; TRBD1 is a possible D gene (5 bases). The V and J ends lost 2 bases and 0 bases respectively, with 14 bases between them. The length of the CDR3 is 17 residues. Germline CDR1 SGHTA, CDR2 FQGNSA. CDR3: CASSLSVRQGSNQPQHF. The CDR3 coding sequence is TGTGCCAGCAGCTTATCGGTTCGGCAGGGTAGCAATCAGCCCCAGCATTTT.

With regard to this clone: Relative to the germline gene, one junction end is altered; a read error may explain this. This rearrangement joins TRBV15 to TRBJ2-1; D is perhaps TRBD2 (5 bases). The CDR3 sequence is 12 residues long. Per the germline V gene, CDR1 is LNHNV and CDR2 is YYDKDF (reference sequence). The CDR3 DNA is TGTGCCACCAGCAGAGATTCACGGGATCACATCTTC. It specifies CATSRDSRDHIF.

The rearrangement links TRBV5-4 to TRBJ2-7; 9 positions match TRBD1. The V segment lost 4 bases and the J segment 5 bases; nucleotides outside the gene matches: 10. CDR1 and CDR2 (germline): SGHNT, YYREEE (reference sequence). The CDR3 is made up of 15 amino acids. The CDR3 DNA reads as TGTGCCAGCAGCCCGGACTGGGGACAGGGTAACGAGCAGTACTTC. The encoded protein is CASSPDWGQGNEQYF.

The rearrangement uses TRBV2 and TRBJ2-1, with a weak D call TRBD2 (5 bases). Germline assignment: CDR1 SNHLY and CDR2 FYNNEI. The length of the CDR3 is 12 residues. V shed 3 bases and J shed 10 bases, with 10 bases lying between them. CDR3 amino acids: CASSDFSVEQFF. In DNA, the CDR3 is TGTGCCAGCAGTGACTTTAGCGTAGAGCAGTTCTTC.

This clone was recorded once. The rearrangement joins TRBV27 to TRBJ2-2; 10 bases line up with TRBD1. V gave up 3 bases and J gave up 3 bases; unmatched junction bases: 7. The length of the CDR3 is 17 residues. Germline V gene sequence: CDR1 MNHEY, CDR2 SMNVEV (reference sequence). The CDR3 nucleotides are TGTGCCAGCAGTTTGCTTGGGGGACAGGGGTACACCGGGGAGCTGTTTTTT. Translated, it gives CASSLLGGQGYTGELFF.

The chain recombines TRBV2 with TRBJ2-1; possibly TRBD1 for D (6 bases). The CDR3 is 13 residues long. Trimming removed 5 bases from V and 6 bases from J, with 11 bases in between. Germline V gene data show CDR1 as SNHLY and CDR2 as FYNNEI. The CDR3 bases are TGTGCCAGCAGTACCGAGGGGGTCAATGAGCAGTTCTTC. This translates into CASSTEGVNEQFF.

The genes are TRBV2 and TRBJ2-5; D not certain. Trimming took off 2 bases at V and 2 bases at J, with 9 bases between the two ends. Germline V gene lookup returns CDR1 SNHLY and CDR2 FYNNEI. The CDR3 runs 14 residues. The CDR3 DNA reads TGTGCCAGCAGTGAAAGGTCAGGACAAGAGACCCAGTACTTC. It encodes CASSERSGQETQYF.

This clone occurred once. The chain couples TRBV4-3 to TRBJ1-6; 9 positions agree with TRBD1. The germline V gene encodes CDR1 LGHNA and CDR2 YSLEER. Losses at the gene ends were 1 base for V and 7 bases for J; bases not matched to a gene: 5. This CDR3 is 16 amino acids long. Here the CDR3 DNA reads TGCGCCAGCAGCCAAGCCTCCGGGACAGGGAATTCACCCCTCCACTTT. Residues: CASSQASGTGNSPLHF.

This clone was detected only a few times. The chain is built from TRBV5-4 and TRBJ2-7; 8 positions agree with TRBD2. The CDR3 spans 14 residues. V was clipped by 4 bases and J by 1 base; unmatched bases: 4. Germline CDR1 SGHNT, CDR2 YYREEE (reference sequence). The CDR3 DNA reads TGTGCCAGCAGCCCGGTAGCGGGGTCCTACGAGCAGTACTTC. As protein: CASSPVAGSYEQYF.

The chain uses TRBV6-5 and TRBJ2-2, with 8 bases lining up with TRBD2. From germline, CDR1 is MNHEY and CDR2 SVGAGI. CDR3 length: 15 residues. Losses at the gene ends were 2 bases for V and 1 base for J; bases not matched to a gene: 0. The chain's CDR3 is CASSYSGGNTGELFF. The CDR3 DNA sequence: TGTGCCAGCAGTTACAGCGGGGGGAACACCGGGGAGCTGTTTTTT.

V and J are TRBV18 and TRBJ1-2; TRBD1 matches 9 bases. J was trimmed by 6 bases and V by 5 bases; bases with no gene match: 13. CDR3 length: 16 amino acids. The germline V gene has CDR1 KGHSH and CDR2 LQKENI. The CDR3 loop reads CASSEGQGGTVNGYTF. The CDR3 DNA reads as TGTGCCAGCTCAGAGGGACAGGGAGGTACGGTGAATGGCTACACCTTC.

The V call is TRBV6-5, the J call TRBJ2-1, with D possibly matching TRBD1 (6 bases). The germline gives CDR1 MNHEY, CDR2 SVGAGI. The CDR3 length is 15 residues. V was trimmed by 6 bases and J by 4 bases, leaving 16 bases between them. The CDR3, as DNA: TGTGCCAGCAGACCCCACAGGGAGAAGTACAATGAGCAGTTCTTC. Its protein is CASRPHREKYNEQFF.

The gene calls are TRBV5-1 and TRBJ2-5, with 14 nucleotides matching TRBD2. Germline CDR1 reads SGHRS; CDR2 reads YFSETQ. With 4 bases clipped from V and 5 bases from J, the junction kept 7 bases outside the gene matches. The CDR3 is made up of 16 amino acids. The CDR3 DNA is TGCGCCAGCAGCCCAGGGACTAGCGGGGGAAGGGAGACCCAGTACTTC. Protein sequence: CASSPGTSGGRETQYF. Full variable domain (missing parts from reference TRBV5-1 and TRBJ2-5): KAGVTQTPRYLIKTRGQQVTLSCSPISGHRSVSWYQQTPGQGLQFLFEYFSETQRNKGNFPGRFSGRQFSNSRSEMNVSTLELGDSALYLCASSPGTSGGRETQYFGPGTRLLVL.

This clone was observed a few times. V is TRBV6-6 and J is TRBJ2-7; D is unresolved. With 2 bases removed from V and 0 bases from J, the gap between germline ends came to 14 bases. Germline V gene data show CDR1 as MNHNY and CDR2 as SVGAGI (reference sequence). This CDR3 contains 16 residues. CDR3 nucleotide sequence: TGTGCCAGCAGTTACGGTAGCAGAGAAAGCTCCTACGAGCAGTACTTC. It is translated as CASSYGSRESSYEQYF.

This chain links TRBV13 with TRBJ1-6, with TRBD1 as a possible D gene (5 bases). Per germline, CDR1 PRHDT and CDR2 FYEKMQ (reference sequence). Trimming took off 5 bases at V and 6 bases at J, with 11 bases between the two ends. The CDR3 runs 14 residues. In DNA, the CDR3 is TGTGCCAGCAGCGGCACAGGTTTTAATTCACCCCTCCACTTT. Its translation is CASSGTGFNSPLHF.

V gene TRBV25-1 combines with J gene TRBJ2-7, with D possibly matching TRBD1 (5 bases). The CDR3 covers 14 residues. Trimming took 6 bases from V and 5 from J, leaving 17 bases between them. Germline CDR1 is MGHDK and CDR2 is SYGVNS. CDR3 protein: CASSQEGAWHEQYF. The CDR3 nucleotides are TGTGCCAGCAGCCAGGAAGGGGCCTGGCACGAGCAGTACTTC.

CDR3 sequence reads: CASSVSGADTDTQYF. CDR3 DNA: TGTGCCAGCAGTGTCAGCGGGGCTGACACAGATACGCAGTATTTT. The chain recombines TRBV25-1 with TRBJ2-3, with 7 nucleotides matching TRBD2. The CDR3 length is 15 residues. CDR1 MGHDK and CDR2 SYGVNS come from the germline V gene. With 4 bases clipped from V and 2 bases from J, the junction kept 6 bases outside the gene matches.

This chain joins TRBV7-2 and TRBJ2-2; 12 nucleotides line up with TRBD2. CDR1 is SGHTA, CDR2 FQGNSA, per germline. CDR3 length: 16 amino acids. V was clipped by 5 bases and J by 4 bases; unmatched bases: 5. CDR3 residues: CASSPRTSGATGELFF. CDR3 nucleotide sequence: TGTGCCAGCAGCCCCCGGACTAGCGGGGCCACCGGGGAGCTGTTTTTT.

The chain couples TRBV7-8 to TRBJ1-4; D is unresolved. The CDR3 consists of 12 residues. Germline V gene lookup returns CDR1 SGHVS and CDR2 FQNEAQ. Trimming removed 5 bases at V and 8 bases at J, with 9 bases between. The CDR3 protein is CASSPQHEKLFF. The DNA for the CDR3 is TGTGCCAGCAGCCCTCAACACGAAAAACTGTTTTTT. The full variable domain, with the rest looked up from reference TRBV7-8 and TRBJ1-4, is GAGVSQSPRYKVAKRGQDVALRCDPISGHVSLFWYQQALGQGPEFLTYFQNEAQLDKSGLPSDRFFAERPEGSVSTLKIQRTQQEDSAVYLCASSPQHEKLFFGSGTQLSVL.